This entry concerns a single T cell receptor beta chain. The sample originates from a study of blood T cell repertoires in COVID-19. This table comes from immunoSEQ multiplex PCR, and its TCRdb copy is limited to in-frame clones, with some not included. The sample lists about 200,000 clones; about nine tenths were seen once. The material sequenced was peripheral blood. This clonotype was sampled from a man at least 80 years old with acute or convalescent COVID-19.

CDR3 DNA: TGTGCCAGCAGTTACCTTGCGGGGTCCTACGAGCAGTACGTC. Translating it yields CASSYLAGSYEQYV. The V gene is TRBV6-2 or TRBV6-3, the J gene TRBJ2-7; TRBD2 is a possible D gene (6 bases). The germline gives CDR1 MNHEY, CDR2 SVGEGT. The CDR3 has 14 amino acids. V gave up 2 bases and J gave up 1 base, with 9 bases separating them.